The rows below give T cell receptor beta chains drawn from one sample of a study of blood T cell repertoires in COVID-19. Sequenced by immunoSEQ multiplex PCR; TCRdb stores in-frame clones only, minus some. The table records about 310,000 clones, over 80% of them present only once. Sequencing input: PBMCs or T cells enriched from blood (not recorded which). These receptor sequences come from a woman younger than 30 who had recovered from COVID-19. Both conserved end residues are part of each CDR3.

TRBJ2-1,TRBV28,CASSTGVSYNEQFF
TRBJ2-3,TRBV4-2,CASSQAVSGDTRTDTQYF
TRBJ2-7,TRBV4-3,CASSQSLTTGLGLKNYEQYF
TRBJ2-5,TRBV27,CASRRLGLAGGSKETQYF
TRBJ1-2,TRBV13,CASSLGQVDYGYTF
TRBJ2-7,TRBV28,CASSSPSGTIVYEQYF
TRBJ2-5,TRBV4-1,CASSQDGGGQETQYF
TRBJ2-1,TRBV5-6,CASSLTSGTYNEQFF
TRBJ2-3,TRBV28,CASSRIRERGATDTQYF
TRBJ1-4,TRBV7-2,CASSPDRADYEKLFF
TRBJ2-7,TRBV4-3,CASSQGQGAVYEQYF
TRBJ2-4,TRBV28,CASSPRPGRKLAKNIQYF
TRBJ1-4,TRBV6-4,CARAPRGGATNEKLFF
TRBJ2-7,TRBV11-2,CASSLDRNSYEQYF
TRBJ2-1,TRBV11-3,CASSLDRGEQFF
TRBJ2-7,TRBV5-6,CASSLWDYTGYEQYF
TRBJ2-2,TRBV28,CASSSPGTTGELFF
TRBJ1-6,TRBV5-1,CASSPRTGSGSPLHF